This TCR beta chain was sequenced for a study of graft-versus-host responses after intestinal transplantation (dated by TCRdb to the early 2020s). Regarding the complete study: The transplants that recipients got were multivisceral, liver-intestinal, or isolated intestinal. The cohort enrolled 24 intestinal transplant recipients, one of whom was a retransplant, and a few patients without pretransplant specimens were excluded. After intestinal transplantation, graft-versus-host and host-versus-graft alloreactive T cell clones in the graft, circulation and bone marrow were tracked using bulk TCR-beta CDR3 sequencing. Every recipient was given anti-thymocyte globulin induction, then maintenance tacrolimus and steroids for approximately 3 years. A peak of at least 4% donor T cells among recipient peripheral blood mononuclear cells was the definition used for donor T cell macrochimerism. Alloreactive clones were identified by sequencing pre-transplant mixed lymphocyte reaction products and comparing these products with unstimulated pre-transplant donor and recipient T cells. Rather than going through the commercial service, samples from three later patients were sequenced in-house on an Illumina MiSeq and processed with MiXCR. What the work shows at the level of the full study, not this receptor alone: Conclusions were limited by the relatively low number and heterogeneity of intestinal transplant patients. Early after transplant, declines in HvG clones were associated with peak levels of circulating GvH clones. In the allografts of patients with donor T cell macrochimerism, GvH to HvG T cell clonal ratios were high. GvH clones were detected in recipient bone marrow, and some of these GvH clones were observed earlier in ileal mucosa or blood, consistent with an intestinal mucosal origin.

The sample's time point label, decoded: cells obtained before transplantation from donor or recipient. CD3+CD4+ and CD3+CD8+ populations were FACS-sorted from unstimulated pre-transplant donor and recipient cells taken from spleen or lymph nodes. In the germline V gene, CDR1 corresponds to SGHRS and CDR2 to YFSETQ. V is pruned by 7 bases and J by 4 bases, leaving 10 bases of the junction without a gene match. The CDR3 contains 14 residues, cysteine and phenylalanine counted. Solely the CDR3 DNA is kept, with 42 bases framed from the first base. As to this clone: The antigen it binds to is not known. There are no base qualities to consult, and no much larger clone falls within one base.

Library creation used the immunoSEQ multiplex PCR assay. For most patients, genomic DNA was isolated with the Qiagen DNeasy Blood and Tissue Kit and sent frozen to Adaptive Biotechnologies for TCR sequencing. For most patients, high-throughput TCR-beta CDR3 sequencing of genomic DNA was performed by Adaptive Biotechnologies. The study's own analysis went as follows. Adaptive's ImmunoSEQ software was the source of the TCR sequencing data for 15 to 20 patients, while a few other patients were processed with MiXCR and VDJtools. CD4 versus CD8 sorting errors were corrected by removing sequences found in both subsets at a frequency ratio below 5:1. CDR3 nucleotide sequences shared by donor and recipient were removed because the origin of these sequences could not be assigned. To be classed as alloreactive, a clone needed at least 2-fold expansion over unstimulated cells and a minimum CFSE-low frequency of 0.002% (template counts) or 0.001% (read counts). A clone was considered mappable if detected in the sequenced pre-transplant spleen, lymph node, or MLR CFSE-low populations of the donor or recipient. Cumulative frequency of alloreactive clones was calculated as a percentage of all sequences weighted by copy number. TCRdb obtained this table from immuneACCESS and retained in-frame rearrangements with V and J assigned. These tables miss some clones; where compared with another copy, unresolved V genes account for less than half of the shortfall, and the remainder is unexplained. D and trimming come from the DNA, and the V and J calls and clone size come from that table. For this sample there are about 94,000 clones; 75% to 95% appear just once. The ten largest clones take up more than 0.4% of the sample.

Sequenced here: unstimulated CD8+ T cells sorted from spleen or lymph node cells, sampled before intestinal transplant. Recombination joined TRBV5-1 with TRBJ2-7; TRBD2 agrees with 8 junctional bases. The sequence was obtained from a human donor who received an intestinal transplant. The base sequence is TGCGCCAGCTCCGTAGCGGGAAGCCCATACGAGCAGTACTTC. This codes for CASSVAGSPYEQYF.